Below, one T cell receptor (beta chain) is given with its context. A few counts support this clonotype. Its binding antigen is unknown. Base quality data are lacking; no much larger clone is found one base away. The library was generated by 5' RACE. The sequencer listed for this sample is NextSeq 500. In the TCR library protocol, unique molecular identifiers were attached to individual cDNA molecules to correct for PCR bias and sequencing error. Both TCR alpha and beta chains were sequenced, and tight co-correlation was observed between alpha and beta sequence abundances in each sample. As for the original processing: V gene, J gene and CDR3 annotation of TCR sequences was performed with Decombinator V4. Expanded TCRs were defined as changing significantly between any two time points under a Poisson model with p below 0.0001. TCR abundances were normalised to the total number of TCRs sequenced per sample and were expressed as counts per million. TRAV1-2 paired with TRAJ12, TRAJ20 or TRAJ33 defined MAIT TCRs, while TRAV10 paired with TRAJ18 defined iNKT TCRs. VDJdb, accessed on 1 November 2021, was searched for TCRs annotated for CMV, EBV and SARS-CoV-2, and TCRs annotated for more than one antigen were excluded. TCRdb trimmed the raw reads at Q25, called clones with MiXCR and kept productive beta chains. Rows with a matching CDR3 protein are joined into one entry that keeps the most common DNA and genes. The V and J calls were determined by TCRdb, not by the authors. The sample records tens of thousands of distinct CDR3 sequences, 9% to 15% of which are singletons. Clones ranked in the top ten supply just over 6.5% of the sample.

This specimen comes from a study of early T cells in non-severe SARS-CoV-2 infection (dated by TCRdb to the early 2020s). Concerning the study at large: Bulk RNA from unsorted whole blood was used for TCR sequencing, so alpha and beta chains could not be paired.

CDR1 and CDR2 are drawn from the germline V gene (reference sequence): MNHEY, SMNVEV. The CDR3 spans 13 residues, from the cysteine through the phenylalanine. Only the CDR3 DNA is retained, 39 bases long and in frame from the first base. The V and J ends are trimmed by 5 bases and 1 base, leaving 8 bases between them. General study outcomes and caveats: VDJdb matching was skewed toward anti-spike CD8 responses, so virus-specific expansions were likely underestimated and private and CD4 specificities were missed.

A case-control design nested within a healthcare worker cohort in London, UK, was used, with weekly nasopharyngeal swab PCR tests and blood sampling performed. Healthcare workers were recruited during the week of the UK lockdown, between 23 and 31 March 2020, and followed weekly for up to roughly 15 weeks. The chain uses TRBV27 and TRBJ1-1, with the D gene too uncertain to name. This sequence was found in an adult who was a healthcare worker with PCR-confirmed SARS-CoV-2 infection or an uninfected control (not recorded which). Material for sequencing was whole blood. The CDR3 corresponds to CASSTRRNTEAFF. The base sequence is TGTGCCAGCAGTACACGACGGAACACTGAAGCTTTCTTT.